These 27 T cell receptor beta chains were all obtained from the same sample, sequenced in a study of T-cell reconstitution after alpha-beta-depleted transplantation in children. During its preparation, the TCRbeta library received unique molecular identifiers. TCRdb re-called the PCR reads through MiXCR, storing one row per CDR3 protein. This sample carries about 400,000 distinct CDR3 sequences, roughly 16% of them seen once, and the ten largest clones take over 25%. Here the sequenced sample was PBMCs, mostly from graft donor cells, taken 360 days after TCRalphabeta/CD19-depleted stem cell transplant. The source of these receptors is a boy in the first two years of life who had a stem cell transplant for Wiskott-Aldrich syndrome, so the T cells may come from the graft donor.

The CDR3 here is CSAGISGRGNEQFF. DNA of the CDR3: TGCAGTGCTGGAATAAGCGGGCGGGGGAATGAGCAGTTCTTC. The rearrangement joins TRBV20-1 to TRBJ2-1; 7 nucleotides match TRBD2. The germline gives CDR1 DFQATT, CDR2 SNEGSKA (reference sequence). The CDR3 sequence is 14 residues long. The V gene end was trimmed by 5 bases and the J gene end by 7 bases; junction bases not matched to a gene: 11.

V is TRBV7-2 and J is TRBJ2-7, with D hard to call. Trimming took off 0 bases at V and 2 bases at J, with 11 bases between the two ends. Germline CDR1 SGHTA, CDR2 FQGNSA. The CDR3 contains 15 residues. The CDR3 region has the DNA TGTGCCAGCAGCTTAGCAGGGAACATTCCCTACGAGCAGTACTTC. This sequence encodes CASSLAGNIPYEQYF. Drawing the rest from reference TRBV7-2 and TRBJ2-7, the complete variable domain is GAGVSQSPSNKVTEKGKDVELRCDPISGHTALYWYRQSLGQGLEFLIYFQGNSAPDKSGLPSDRFSAERTGGSVSTLTIQRTQQEDSAVYLCASSLAGNIPYEQYFGPGTRLTVT.

V gene TRBV20-1 combines with J gene TRBJ2-3, with TRBD2 identical over 10 bases. The CDR3 contains 15 residues. The germline V gene encodes CDR1 DFQATT and CDR2 SNEGSKA (reference sequence). After removal of 5 bases from V and 1 base from J, the junction contained 6 bases not matched to a gene. The CDR3 sequence: CSAAVLAGRTDTQYF. The CDR3 region has the DNA TGCAGTGCTGCCGTACTAGCGGGGCGCACAGATACGCAGTATTTT.

The chain couples TRBV12-3 or TRBV12-4 to TRBJ2-3; 7 bases align to TRBD2. Trimming at V came to 6 bases and at J to 0 bases, leaving 15 bases not matched to a gene. This CDR3 has 18 residues. The CDR3: CASSRGKRGITSTDTQYF. In DNA form, the CDR3 reads TGTGCCAGCAGCCGAGGGAAGCGGGGTATTACTAGCACAGATACGCAGTATTTT.

This clonotype was observed a handful of times. The chain combines TRBV2 with TRBJ1-2; possibly TRBD1 for D (6 bases). V lost 1 base and J lost 6, with 12 bases in between. This CDR3 has 14 residues. Germline V gives CDR1 SNHLY, CDR2 FYNNEI. CDR3 nucleotide sequence: TGTGCCAGCAGTGAAGAAGGTACAGGGCATGGCTACACCTTC. Translating it yields CASSEEGTGHGYTF.

In its sample, this clonotype was seen a few times. V and J are TRBV20-1 and TRBJ2-7; possibly TRBD2 for D (5 bases). Germline CDR1 reads DFQATT; CDR2 reads SNEGSKA (reference sequence). The length of the CDR3 is 13 residues. Trimming took off 6 bases at V and 1 base at J, with 13 bases between the two ends. The CDR3 nucleotides read TGCAGTGCCCCGACTATCCCATCCTACGAGCAGTACTTC. It codes for CSAPTIPSYEQYF.

This clonotype occurred a few times. The V call is TRBV5-1, the J call TRBJ2-3; 9 bases fit TRBD1. The CDR3 loop spans 15 amino acids. The germline V gene encodes CDR1 SGHRS and CDR2 YFSETQ. J lost 6 bases, V lost 4 bases, and 9 bases had no gene match. The CDR3 DNA is TGCGCCAGCAGCCCTCCCGGGACAGGGATCGATACGCAGTATTTT. It translates to CASSPPGTGIDTQYF.

The chain couples TRBV28 to TRBJ2-4, with 8 bases that match TRBD2. The trim removed 7 bases at V and 10 bases at J, leaving 27 bases unmatched. The V gene's germline CDR1 is MDHEN and CDR2 SYDVKM. This CDR3 region has 19 residues. In DNA form, the CDR3 reads TGTGCCAGCACCCCCTGGGAAGAGGGACTAGGCCATCGGCTGCCTATTCAGTACTTC. The encoded protein is CASTPWEEGLGHRLPIQYF.

This clonotype was observed a handful of times. This chain uses TRBV5-1 with TRBJ2-2, with TRBD2 identical over 9 bases. Germline V gives CDR1 SGHRS, CDR2 YFSETQ. This CDR3 has 16 residues. The V and J ends lost 4 bases and 6 bases, in that order; junction bases with no gene match: 10. CDR3: CASSLTSGPGPGELFF. The CDR3 DNA reads as TGCGCCAGCAGCCTGACTAGCGGACCTGGGCCCGGGGAGCTGTTTTTT. Supplemented by reference TRBV5-1 and TRBJ2-2, the full variable domain reads KAGVTQTPRYLIKTRGQQVTLSCSPISGHRSVSWYQQTPGQGLQFLFEYFSETQRNKGNFPGRFSGRQFSNSRSEMNVSTLELGDSALYLCASSLTSGPGPGELFFGEGSRLTVL.

The V and J genes are TRBV10-3 and TRBJ2-3; D perhaps matches TRBD2 (5 bases). V lost 4 bases, J lost 10 bases, and 15 bases lay in between. The CDR3 length is 13 residues. Germline lookup yields CDR1 ENHRY and CDR2 SYGVKD. This CDR3 reads CAISGEVDFPQYF. Here the CDR3 DNA reads TGTGCCATCAGTGGAGAGGTGGACTTTCCGCAGTATTTT.

This chain links TRBV5-1 with TRBJ2-5, with D perhaps TRBD2 (6 bases). Germline V gene lookup returns CDR1 SGHRS and CDR2 YFSETQ. The CDR3 is 15 amino acids. Trimming took 0 bases from V and 6 from J, leaving 15 bases between them. CDR3 amino acids: CASSLVGTPEKTQYF. Here the CDR3 DNA reads TGCGCCAGCAGCTTGGTTGGGACTCCAGAAAAGACCCAGTACTTC.

This clonotype turned up a few times. J is TRBJ1-2 and V is TRBV7-9; D gene uncertain. The germline CDR1 and CDR2 sequences are SEHNR and FQNEAQ (reference sequence). The CDR3 spans 12 residues. V shed 5 bases and J shed 4 bases, with 8 bases lying between them. The CDR3 loop reads CASSTDTYGYTF. CDR3 bases: TGTGCCAGCAGCACAGACACCTATGGCTACACCTTC.

This chain joins TRBV29-1 and TRBJ2-5; 15 nucleotides agree with TRBD2. Losses at the gene ends were 5 bases for V and 7 bases for J; bases not matched to a gene: 5. CDR1 is SQVTM and CDR2 is ANQGSEA in the germline V gene. The CDR3 is 14 amino acids. As DNA, the CDR3 is TGCAGCGTTCGGACTAGCGGGAGGGCGACGACCCAGTACTTC. Protein sequence: CSVRTSGRATTQYF.

The rearrangement links TRBV29-1 to TRBJ2-1, with a weak D call TRBD1 (6 bases). The CDR3 runs to 13 residues. V dropped 7 bases and J dropped 4 bases, with 14 bases sitting between them. Germline V lookup: CDR1 SQVTM, CDR2 ANQGSEA. Here the CDR3 DNA reads TGCAGCGCGACAGGCTCCCTATACAATGAGCAGTTCTTC. Amino acid sequence: CSATGSLYNEQFF.

This sequence joins TRBV5-1 and TRBJ2-1; TRBD1 might be the D (7 bases). V lost 8 bases and J 0 bases, leaving 15 bases between the germline ends. Germline CDR1 is SGHRS and CDR2 is YFSETQ. The CDR3 is made up of 15 amino acids. The DNA for the CDR3 is TGCGCCAGTACCGCAGGGGGGACCTCCTACAATGAGCAGTTCTTC. Translation gives CASTAGGTSYNEQFF. Looking up the rest from reference TRBV5-1 and TRBJ2-1 gives the full variable domain: KAGVTQTPRYLIKTRGQQVTLSCSPISGHRSVSWYQQTPGQGLQFLFEYFSETQRNKGNFPGRFSGRQFSNSRSEMNVSTLELGDSALYLCASTAGGTSYNEQFFGPGTRLTVL.

This clonotype was found a few times. This sequence joins TRBV15 and TRBJ2-1, with TRBD2 matching over 8 bases. Germline CDR1 reads LNHNV; CDR2 reads YYDKDF (reference sequence). Unmatched junction bases numbered 5, after V lost 1 base and J lost 6 bases. The CDR3 has 15 residues. In nucleotides, the CDR3 is TGTGCCACCAGCAGAGTCGGCGGGGGGTTCAATGAGCAGTTCTTC. It codes for CATSRVGGGFNEQFF.

The V gene is TRBV28, the J gene TRBJ2-7; D unclear. The V gene's germline CDR1 is MDHEN and CDR2 SYDVKM. The CDR3 runs to 15 residues. V shed 6 bases and J shed 2 bases, with 17 bases lying between them. The CDR3 protein is CASRFYSEPTYEQYF. CDR3 sequence (DNA): TGTGCCAGCAGATTTTACAGCGAACCCACCTACGAGCAGTACTTC. Using reference TRBV28 and TRBJ2-7 for the parts outside the CDR3, the full variable domain is DVKVTQSSRYLVKRTGEKVFLECVQDMDHENMFWYRQDPGLGLRLIYFSYDVKMKEKGDIPEGYSVSREKKERFSLILESASTNQTSMYLCASRFYSEPTYEQYFGPGTRLTVT.

This clonotype was detected a few times. The V call is TRBV10-2, the J call TRBJ2-7; 10 bases match TRBD1. This CDR3 contains 15 residues. V lost 4 bases and J lost 6; bases outside the gene matches: 9. Germline assignment: CDR1 WSHSY and CDR2 SAAADI. The CDR3 loop is CASSGRGTGEGEQYF. The CDR3 nucleotides read TGCGCCAGCAGTGGGCGGGGGACAGGGGAGGGCGAGCAGTACTTC.

This chain uses TRBV29-1 with TRBJ1-1; 7 nucleotides line up with TRBD1. J lost 5 bases, V lost 4 bases, and 7 bases had no gene match. From germline, CDR1 is SQVTM and CDR2 ANQGSEA. The CDR3 has 13 residues. The CDR3 region has the DNA TGCAGCGTTGGGACAGGCCGGGGAACTGAAGCTTTCTTT. It specifies CSVGTGRGTEAFF.

This chain's CDR3 is CASSQASGGLRTDTQYF. The CDR3, as DNA: TGCGCCAGCAGCCAAGCTAGCGGGGGGCTTCGCACAGATACGCAGTATTTT. The V and J genes are TRBV4-1 and TRBJ2-3; 11 nucleotides align to TRBD2. The V gene's germline CDR1 is MGHRA and CDR2 YSYEKL. CDR3 length equals 17 residues. The V and J ends lost 1 base and 1 base, in that order; junction bases with no gene match: 4.

This chain uses TRBV2 with TRBJ1-1; tentatively, D is TRBD1 (5 bases). Trimming removed 0 bases from V and 8 bases from J, with 19 bases in between. Per germline, CDR1 SNHLY and CDR2 FYNNEI. The CDR3 spans 16 residues. The DNA for the CDR3 is TGTGCCAGCAGTGAAGCGCTTCAACAGGACTCGAGGGAAGCTTTCTTT. Translated, it gives CASSEALQQDSREAFF.

CDR3 DNA: TGTGCCAGCAGTGGAAGTCTGGGGGCTGGCGAAGAGACCCAGTACTTC. Protein sequence: CASSGSLGAGEETQYF. The chain combines TRBV2 with TRBJ2-5, with D perhaps matching TRBD1 (6 bases). Trimming took 4 bases from V and 3 from J, leaving 18 bases between them. CDR3 length equals 16 residues. Germline values: CDR1 SNHLY, CDR2 FYNNEI.

This clonotype was picked up a small number of times. The CDR3 sequence: CASSLRVPLDTQYF. The CDR3 DNA sequence: TGTGCCAGCAGCTTACGGGTACCACTGGATACGCAGTATTTT. The rearrangement links TRBV7-9 to TRBJ2-3; D remains unclear. From germline, CDR1 is SEHNR and CDR2 FQNEAQ (reference sequence). The CDR3 contains 14 residues. The germline V and J ends were trimmed by 2 bases and 6 bases, with 12 bases remaining between them.

Only one count was recorded for this clonotype. This chain connects TRBV20-1 to TRBJ2-1, with TRBD2 matching 7 bases. The V and J ends lost 6 bases and 10 bases, in that order; junction bases with no gene match: 12. This CDR3 is built from 13 residues. Germline loops: CDR1 DFQATT, CDR2 SNEGSKA (reference sequence). CDR3 amino acids: CSAPPLASGEQFF. CDR3 sequence (DNA): TGCAGTGCCCCACCTCTAGCTAGCGGCGAGCAGTTCTTC.

The chain is built from TRBV15 and TRBJ2-7; D gene ambiguous. The CDR3 contains 12 residues. Germline lookup yields CDR1 LNHNV and CDR2 YYDKDF (reference sequence). Trimming pared 1 base from V and 3 bases from J, leaving 4 bases between. CDR3: CATSRVGYEQYF. The CDR3 DNA sequence: TGTGCCACCAGCAGAGTGGGCTACGAGCAGTACTTC.

The sample holds a few counts of this clonotype. The V gene is TRBV27, the J gene TRBJ2-2; no firm D call. With 4 bases removed from V and 5 bases from J, the gap between germline ends came to 17 bases. Germline values: CDR1 MNHEY, CDR2 SMNVEV (reference sequence). This CDR3 spans 16 amino acids. CDR3 region: CASSYLLSEKTGELFF. In nucleotides, the CDR3 is TGTGCCAGCAGTTACCTTCTCTCCGAAAAGACCGGGGAGCTGTTTTTT.

The chain is built from TRBV15 and TRBJ2-6; D possibly corresponds to TRBD2 (6 bases). The CDR3 length is 17 residues. The ends were cut back, 0 bases at V and 1 base at J, with 10 bases in the middle. Germline V gives CDR1 LNHNV, CDR2 YYDKDF (reference sequence). This chain's CDR3 is CATSRDRGSSGANVLTF. The CDR3 region has the DNA TGTGCCACCAGCAGAGATCGGGGGTCATCTGGGGCCAACGTCCTGACTTTC.